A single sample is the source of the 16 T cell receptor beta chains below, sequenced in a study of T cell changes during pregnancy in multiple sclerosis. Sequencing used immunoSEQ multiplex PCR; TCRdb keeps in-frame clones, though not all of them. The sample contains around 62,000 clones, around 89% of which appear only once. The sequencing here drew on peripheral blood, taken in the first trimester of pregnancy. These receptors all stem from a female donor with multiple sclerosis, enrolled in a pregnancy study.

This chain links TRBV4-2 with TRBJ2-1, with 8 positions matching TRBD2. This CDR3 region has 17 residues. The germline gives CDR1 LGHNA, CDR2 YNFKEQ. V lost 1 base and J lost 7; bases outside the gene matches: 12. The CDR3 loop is CASSQGPLGLAGNEQFF. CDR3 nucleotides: TGTGCCAGCAGCCAAGGTCCCCTCGGACTAGCTGGAAATGAGCAGTTCTTC.

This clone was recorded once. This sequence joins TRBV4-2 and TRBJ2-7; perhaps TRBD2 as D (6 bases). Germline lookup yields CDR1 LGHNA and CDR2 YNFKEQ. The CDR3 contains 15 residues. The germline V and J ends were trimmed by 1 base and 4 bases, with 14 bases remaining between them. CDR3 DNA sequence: TGTGCCAGCAGCCAAGGGAAGGGAGGAGGATACGAGCAGTACTTC. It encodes CASSQGKGGGYEQYF.

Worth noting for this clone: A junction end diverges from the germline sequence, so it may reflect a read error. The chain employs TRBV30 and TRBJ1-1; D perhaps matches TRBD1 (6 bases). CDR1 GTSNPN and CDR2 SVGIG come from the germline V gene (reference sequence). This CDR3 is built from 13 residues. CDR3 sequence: CAWILSGDKTPYF. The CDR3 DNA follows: TGTGCCTGGATCCTTTCAGGGGACAAGACTCCTTACTTT.

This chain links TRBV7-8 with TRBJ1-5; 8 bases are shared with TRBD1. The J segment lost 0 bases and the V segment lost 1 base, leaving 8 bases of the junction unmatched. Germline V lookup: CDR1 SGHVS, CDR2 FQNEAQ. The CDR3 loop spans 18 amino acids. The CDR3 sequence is CASSLVVLTGGSNQPQHF. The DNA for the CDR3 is TGTGCCAGCAGCTTAGTTGTCCTAACAGGGGGTAGCAATCAGCCCCAGCATTTT.

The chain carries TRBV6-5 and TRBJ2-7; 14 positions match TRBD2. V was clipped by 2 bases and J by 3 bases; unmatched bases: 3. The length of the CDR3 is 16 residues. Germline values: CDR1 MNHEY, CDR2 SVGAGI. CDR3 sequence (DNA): TGTGCCAGCAGTTACGAAGGGACTAGCGGGGGCTACGAGCAGTACTTC. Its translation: CASSYEGTSGGYEQYF.

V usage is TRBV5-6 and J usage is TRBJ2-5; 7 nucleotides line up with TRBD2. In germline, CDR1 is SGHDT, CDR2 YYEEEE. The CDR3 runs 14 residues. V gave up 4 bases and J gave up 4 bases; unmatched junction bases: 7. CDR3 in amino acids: CASSRTRRVETQYF. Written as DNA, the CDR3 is TGTGCCAGCAGCAGGACTAGGCGGGTAGAGACCCAGTACTTC.

The CDR3 is CASSPVNYEQYF. The CDR3, as DNA: TGTGCCAGCAGCCCAGTAAACTACGAGCAGTACTTC. V is TRBV7-2 and J is TRBJ2-7, with unresolved D. CDR3 size: 12 residues. V was cut by 5 bases and J by 3 bases, with 8 bases left in between. Looked up from germline, CDR1 is SGHTA and CDR2 is FQGNSA.

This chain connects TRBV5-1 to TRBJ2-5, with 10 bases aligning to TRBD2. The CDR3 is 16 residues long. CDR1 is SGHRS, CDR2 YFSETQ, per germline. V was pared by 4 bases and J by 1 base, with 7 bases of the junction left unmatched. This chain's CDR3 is CASSLPTSGFQETQYF. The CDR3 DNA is TGCGCCAGCAGCCTACCGACTAGCGGGTTCCAAGAGACCCAGTACTTC.

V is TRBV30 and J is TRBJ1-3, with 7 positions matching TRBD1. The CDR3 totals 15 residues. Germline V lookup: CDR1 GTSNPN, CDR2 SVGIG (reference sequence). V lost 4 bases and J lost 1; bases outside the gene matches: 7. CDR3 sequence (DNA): TGTGCCTGGAAGGCAGGGGGGTTTTCTGGAAACACCATATATTTT. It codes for CAWKAGGFSGNTIYF.

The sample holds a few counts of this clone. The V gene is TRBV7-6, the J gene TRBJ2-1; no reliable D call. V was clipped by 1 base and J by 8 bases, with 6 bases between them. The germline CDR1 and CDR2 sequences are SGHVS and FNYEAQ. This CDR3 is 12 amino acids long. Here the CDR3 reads CASSLESDEQFF. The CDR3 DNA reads TGTGCCAGCAGCTTAGAATCGGATGAGCAGTTCTTC.

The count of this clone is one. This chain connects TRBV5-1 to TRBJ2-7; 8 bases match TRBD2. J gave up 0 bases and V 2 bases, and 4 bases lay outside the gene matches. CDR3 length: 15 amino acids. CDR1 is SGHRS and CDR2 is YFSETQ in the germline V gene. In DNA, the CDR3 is TGCGCCAGCAGCTTAGGACTAGCCCCCTCCTACGAGCAGTACTTC. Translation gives CASSLGLAPSYEQYF.

In DNA form, the CDR3 reads TGTGCCAGCAGTGAAGCCTTATACACTGAAGCTTTCTTT. Its translation is CASSEALYTEAFF. The chain uses TRBV2 and TRBJ1-1; D uncertain. Deletions cut 0 bases from V and 3 bases from J, with 5 bases between. In germline, CDR1 is SNHLY, CDR2 FYNNEI. This CDR3 has 13 amino acids.

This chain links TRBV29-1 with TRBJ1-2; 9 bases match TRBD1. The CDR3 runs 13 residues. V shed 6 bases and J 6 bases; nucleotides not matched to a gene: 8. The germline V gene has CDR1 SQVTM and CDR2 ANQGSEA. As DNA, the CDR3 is TGCAGCGTCACAGGACAGGGGCTTAATGGCTACACCTTC. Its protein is CSVTGQGLNGYTF.

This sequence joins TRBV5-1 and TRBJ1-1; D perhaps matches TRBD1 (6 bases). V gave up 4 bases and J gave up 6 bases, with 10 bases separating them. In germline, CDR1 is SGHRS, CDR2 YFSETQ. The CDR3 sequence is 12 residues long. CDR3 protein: CASSPQGAEAFF. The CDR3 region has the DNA TGCGCCAGCAGCCCACAGGGCGCTGAAGCTTTCTTT.

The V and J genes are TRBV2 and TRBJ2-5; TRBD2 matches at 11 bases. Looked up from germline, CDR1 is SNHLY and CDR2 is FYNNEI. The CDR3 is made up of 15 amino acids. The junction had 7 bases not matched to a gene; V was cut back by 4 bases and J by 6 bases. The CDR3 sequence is CASSGIAGGPKTQYF. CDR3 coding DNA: TGTGCCAGCAGTGGTATAGCGGGGGGGCCGAAGACCCAGTACTTC.

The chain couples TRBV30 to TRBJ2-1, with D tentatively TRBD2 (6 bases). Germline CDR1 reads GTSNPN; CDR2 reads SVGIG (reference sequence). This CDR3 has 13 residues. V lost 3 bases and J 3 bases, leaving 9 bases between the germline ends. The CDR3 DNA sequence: TGTGCCTGGAGCATAGCGGACTACAATGAGCAGTTCTTC. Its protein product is CAWSIADYNEQFF.